This T cell receptor (beta chain) comes out of a study of blood T cell repertoires in COVID-19. About the study: Some COVID-19 samples were acute and others convalescent; all came from the United States, Italy and Spain. Sources were T cells, B-cell-depleted T cells, or PBMCs; the material itself was cDNA or gDNA.

CDR3 length equals 15 residues. The germline gives CDR1 SGHRS, CDR2 YFSETQ. V was clipped by 0 bases and J by 5 bases; unmatched bases: 6. Original processing notes: Estimation of nucleated cell counts was performed using reference gene primer amplification. Sequencing used immunoSEQ multiplex PCR; TCRdb keeps in-frame clones, though not all of them. V and J calls and clone size come straight from that table; D and trimming were deduced from the DNA. The top ten clones hold roughly 9% of a sample with around 140,000 clones, under 90% of them seen once. The rearrangement joins TRBV5-1 to TRBJ2-5; TRBD1 aligns across 8 bases. This receptor was taken from a woman aged 60-75 years with active or convalescent COVID-19. Sequencing input: peripheral blood. The CDR3 protein is CASSLDRGEAETQYF. As DNA, the CDR3 is TGCGCCAGCAGCTTGGACAGGGGGGAAGCGGAGACCCAGTACTTC.